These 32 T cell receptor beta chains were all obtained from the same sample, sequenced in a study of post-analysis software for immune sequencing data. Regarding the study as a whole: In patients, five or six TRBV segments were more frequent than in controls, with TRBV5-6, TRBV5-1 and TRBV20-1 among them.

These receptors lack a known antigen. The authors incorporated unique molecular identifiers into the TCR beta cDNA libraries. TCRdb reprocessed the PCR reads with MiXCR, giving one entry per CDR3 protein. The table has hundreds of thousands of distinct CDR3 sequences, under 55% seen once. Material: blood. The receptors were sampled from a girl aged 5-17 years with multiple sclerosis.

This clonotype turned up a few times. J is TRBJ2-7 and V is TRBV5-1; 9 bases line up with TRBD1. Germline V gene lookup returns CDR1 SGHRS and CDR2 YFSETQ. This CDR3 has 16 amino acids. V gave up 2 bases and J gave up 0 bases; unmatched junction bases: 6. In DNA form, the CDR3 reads TGCGCCAGCAGCTTAACCGGGACAGGGAGCTCCTACGAGCAGTACTTC. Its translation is CASSLTGTGSSYEQYF.

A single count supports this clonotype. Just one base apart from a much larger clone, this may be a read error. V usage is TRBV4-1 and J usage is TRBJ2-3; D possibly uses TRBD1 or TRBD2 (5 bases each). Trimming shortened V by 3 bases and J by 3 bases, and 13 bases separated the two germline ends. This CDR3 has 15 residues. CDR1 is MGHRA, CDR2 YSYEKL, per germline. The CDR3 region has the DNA TGCGCCAGCAGCCAGGGACCTCCGCGTACAGATACGCAGTATTTT. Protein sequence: CASSQGPPRTDTQYF.

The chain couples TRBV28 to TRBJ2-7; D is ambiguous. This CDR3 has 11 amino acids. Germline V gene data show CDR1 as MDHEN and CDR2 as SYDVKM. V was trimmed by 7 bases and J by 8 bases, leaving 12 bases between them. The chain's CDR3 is CASKVDIQQYF. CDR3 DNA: TGTGCCAGCAAAGTCGACATCCAGCAGTACTTC.

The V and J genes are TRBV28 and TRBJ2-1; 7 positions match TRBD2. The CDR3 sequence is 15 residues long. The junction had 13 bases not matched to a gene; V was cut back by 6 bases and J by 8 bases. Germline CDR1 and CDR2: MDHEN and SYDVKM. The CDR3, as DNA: TGTGCCAGCAGCCATGGGACTAAATGGCGGGATGAGCAGTTCTTC. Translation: CASSHGTKWRDEQFF.

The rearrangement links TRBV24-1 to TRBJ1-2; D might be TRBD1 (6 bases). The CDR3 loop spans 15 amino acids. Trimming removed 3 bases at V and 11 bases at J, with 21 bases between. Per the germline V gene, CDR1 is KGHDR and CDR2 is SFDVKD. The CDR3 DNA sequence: TGTGCCACCAGTGATCCATTGGACAGCGGCCCGGGATACACCTTC. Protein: CATSDPLDSGPGYTF.

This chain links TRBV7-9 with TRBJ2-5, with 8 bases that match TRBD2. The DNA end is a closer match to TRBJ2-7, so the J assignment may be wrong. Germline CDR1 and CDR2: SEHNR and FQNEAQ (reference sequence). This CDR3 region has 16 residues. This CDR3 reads CASSSSSGLGGYEQYF. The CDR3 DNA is TGTGCCAGCAGCTCGTCGTCGGGACTAGGGGGATACGAGCAGTACTTC.

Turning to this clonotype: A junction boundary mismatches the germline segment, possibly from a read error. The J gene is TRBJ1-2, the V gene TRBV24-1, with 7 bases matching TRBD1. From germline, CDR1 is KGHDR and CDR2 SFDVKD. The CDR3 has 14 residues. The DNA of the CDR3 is TGTGCCACCAATGATACAGACAGGGACTATGGCTACACCTTC. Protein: CATNDTDRDYGYTF.

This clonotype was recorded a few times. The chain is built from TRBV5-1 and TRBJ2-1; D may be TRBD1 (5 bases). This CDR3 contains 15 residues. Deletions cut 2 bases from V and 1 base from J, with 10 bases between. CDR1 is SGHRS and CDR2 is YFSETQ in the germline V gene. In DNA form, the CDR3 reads TGCGCCAGCAGCTTCCAGGGAATGTCCTACAATGAGCAGTTCTTC. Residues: CASSFQGMSYNEQFF.

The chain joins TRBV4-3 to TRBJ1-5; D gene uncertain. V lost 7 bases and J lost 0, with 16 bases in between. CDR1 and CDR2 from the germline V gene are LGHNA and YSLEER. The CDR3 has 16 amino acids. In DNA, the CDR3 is TGCGCCAGCACAACCAGGCAGGCACATAGCAATCAGCCCCAGCATTTT. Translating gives CASTTRQAHSNQPQHF.

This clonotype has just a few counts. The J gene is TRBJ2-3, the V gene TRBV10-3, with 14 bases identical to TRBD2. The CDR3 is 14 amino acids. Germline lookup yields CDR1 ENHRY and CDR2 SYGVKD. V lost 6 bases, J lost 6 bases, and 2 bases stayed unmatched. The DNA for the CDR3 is TGTGCCATCAGGGGGACTAGCGGGAGTGATACGCAGTATTTT. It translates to CAIRGTSGSDTQYF.

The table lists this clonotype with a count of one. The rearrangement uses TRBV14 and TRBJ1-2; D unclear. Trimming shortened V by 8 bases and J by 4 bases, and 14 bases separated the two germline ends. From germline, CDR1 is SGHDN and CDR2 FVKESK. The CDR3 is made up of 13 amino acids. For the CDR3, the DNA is TGTGCCAGCGCCGCATCCACTACCTATGGCTACACCTTC. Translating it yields CASAASTTYGYTF.

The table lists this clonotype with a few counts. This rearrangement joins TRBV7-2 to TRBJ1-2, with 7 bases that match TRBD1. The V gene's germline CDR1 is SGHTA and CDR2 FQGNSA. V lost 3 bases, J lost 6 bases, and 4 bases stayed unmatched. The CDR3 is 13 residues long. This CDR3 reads CASSLTGYDGYTF. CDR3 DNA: TGTGCCAGCAGCTTGACAGGGTATGATGGCTACACCTTC.

The CDR3 here is CASTWDSNQPQHF. The DNA for the CDR3 is TGCGCCAGCACCTGGGACTCAAATCAGCCCCAGCATTTT. The chain uses TRBV5-1 and TRBJ1-5; the D gene is possibly TRBD1 (5 bases). Germline loops: CDR1 SGHRS, CDR2 YFSETQ. V lost 6 bases to trimming and J lost 4 bases, with 11 bases between them. This CDR3 is 13 amino acids long.

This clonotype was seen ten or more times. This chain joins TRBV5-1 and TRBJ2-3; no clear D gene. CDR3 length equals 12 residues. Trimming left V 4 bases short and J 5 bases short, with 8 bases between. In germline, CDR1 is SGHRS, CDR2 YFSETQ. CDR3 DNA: TGCGCCAGCAGCCCGATTGGAGATACGCAGTATTTT. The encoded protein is CASSPIGDTQYF.

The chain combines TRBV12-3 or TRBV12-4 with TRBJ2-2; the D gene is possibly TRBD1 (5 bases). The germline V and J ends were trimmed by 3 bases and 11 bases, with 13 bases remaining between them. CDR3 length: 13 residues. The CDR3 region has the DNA TGTGCCAGCAGTTTCAGGGTCCCCCCCGAGCTGTTTTTT. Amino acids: CASSFRVPPELFF.

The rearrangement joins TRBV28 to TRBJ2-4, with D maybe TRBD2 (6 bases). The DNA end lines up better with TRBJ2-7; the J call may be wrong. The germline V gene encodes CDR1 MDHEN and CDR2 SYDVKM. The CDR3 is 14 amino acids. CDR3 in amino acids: CASSWITGAVEQYF. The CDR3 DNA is TGTGCCAGCAGTTGGATTACGGGAGCGGTCGAGCAGTACTTC.

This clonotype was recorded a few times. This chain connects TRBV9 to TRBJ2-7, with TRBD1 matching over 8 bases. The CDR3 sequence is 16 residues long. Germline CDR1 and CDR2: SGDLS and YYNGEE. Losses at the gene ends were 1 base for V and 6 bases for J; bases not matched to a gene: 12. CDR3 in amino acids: CASSVNFGQGVAEQYF. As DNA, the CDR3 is TGTGCCAGCAGCGTAAATTTCGGACAGGGAGTAGCCGAGCAGTACTTC.

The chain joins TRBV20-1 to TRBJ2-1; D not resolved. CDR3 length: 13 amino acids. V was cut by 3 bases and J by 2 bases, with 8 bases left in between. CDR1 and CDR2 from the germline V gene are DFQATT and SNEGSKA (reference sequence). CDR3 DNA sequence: TGCAGTGCTAGTTGGCTACCCTACAATGAGCAGTTCTTC. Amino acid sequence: CSASWLPYNEQFF.

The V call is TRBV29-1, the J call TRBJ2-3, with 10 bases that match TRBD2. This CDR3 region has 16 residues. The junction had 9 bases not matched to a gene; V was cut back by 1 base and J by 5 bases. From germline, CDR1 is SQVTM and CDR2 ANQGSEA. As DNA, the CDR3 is TGCAGCGTTGAAGGGGCCACTAGCGGGATTCTAGATACGCAGTATTTT. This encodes CSVEGATSGILDTQYF.

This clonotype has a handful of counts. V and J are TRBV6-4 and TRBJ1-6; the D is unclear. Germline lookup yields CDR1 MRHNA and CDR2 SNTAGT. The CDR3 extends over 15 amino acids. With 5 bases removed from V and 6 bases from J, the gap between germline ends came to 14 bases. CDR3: CASSSGPAGNSPLHF. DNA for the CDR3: TGTGCCAGCAGTTCCGGACCGGCGGGTAATTCACCCCTCCACTTT.

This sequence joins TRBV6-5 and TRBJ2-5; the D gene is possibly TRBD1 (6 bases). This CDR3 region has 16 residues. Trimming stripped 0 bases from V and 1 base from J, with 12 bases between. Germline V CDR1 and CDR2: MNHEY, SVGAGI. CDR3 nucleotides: TGTGCCAGCAGTTACTCAACCCGGGACACCCAAGAGACCCAGTACTTC. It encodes CASSYSTRDTQETQYF.

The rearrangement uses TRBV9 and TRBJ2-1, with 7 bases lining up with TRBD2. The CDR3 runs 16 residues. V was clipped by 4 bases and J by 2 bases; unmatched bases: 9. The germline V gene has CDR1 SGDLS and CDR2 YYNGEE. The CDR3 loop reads CASSTLAGATYNEQFF. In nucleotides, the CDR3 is TGTGCCAGCAGCACCCTGGCGGGAGCGACCTACAATGAGCAGTTCTTC.

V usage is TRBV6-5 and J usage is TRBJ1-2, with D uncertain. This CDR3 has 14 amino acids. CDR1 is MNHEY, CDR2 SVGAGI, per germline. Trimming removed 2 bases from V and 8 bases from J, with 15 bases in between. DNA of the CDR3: TGTGCCAGCAGTTACGAGCAGGAGGCGCAGGGCTACACCTTC. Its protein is CASSYEQEAQGYTF.

CDR3 residues: CASSPTAYSGNEQFF. The DNA for the CDR3 is TGTGCCAGCAGCCCCACGGCTTATAGCGGGAATGAGCAGTTCTTC. This chain uses TRBV11-2 with TRBJ2-1, with 7 bases that match TRBD2. This CDR3 spans 15 amino acids. Germline V gene sequence: CDR1 SGHAT, CDR2 FQNNGV. J was trimmed by 7 bases and V by 5 bases; bases with no gene match: 11.

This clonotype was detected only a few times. CDR3 sequence reads: CASSPQSGANVLTF. Here the CDR3 DNA reads TGTGCCAGCAGCCCCCAATCTGGGGCCAACGTCCTGACTTTC. The chain joins TRBV7-3 to TRBJ2-6; D remains unclear. The CDR3 spans 14 residues. Per germline, CDR1 SGHTA and CDR2 FQGTGA. Trimming took 5 bases from V and 1 from J, leaving 6 bases between them.

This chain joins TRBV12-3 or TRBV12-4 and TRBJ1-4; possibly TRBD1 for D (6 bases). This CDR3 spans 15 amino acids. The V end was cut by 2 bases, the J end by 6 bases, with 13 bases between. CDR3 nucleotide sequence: TGTGCCAGCAGTTTACTCCGGGACAAGGATGAAAAACTGTTTTTT. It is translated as CASSLLRDKDEKLFF.

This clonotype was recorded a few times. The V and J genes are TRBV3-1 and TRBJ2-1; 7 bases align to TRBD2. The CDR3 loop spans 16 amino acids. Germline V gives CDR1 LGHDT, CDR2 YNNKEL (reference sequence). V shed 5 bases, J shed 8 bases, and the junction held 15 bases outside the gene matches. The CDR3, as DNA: TGTGCCAGCAGCAAGCTTGGCGGACTAGGCTTCGATGAGCAGTTCTTC. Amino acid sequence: CASSKLGGLGFDEQFF.

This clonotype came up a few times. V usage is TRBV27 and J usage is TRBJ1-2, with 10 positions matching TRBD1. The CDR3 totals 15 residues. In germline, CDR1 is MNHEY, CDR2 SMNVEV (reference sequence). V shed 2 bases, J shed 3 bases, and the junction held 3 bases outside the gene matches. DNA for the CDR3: TGTGCCAGCAGTTTACTGACAGGGGGCGACTATGGCTACACCTTC. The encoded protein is CASSLLTGGDYGYTF.

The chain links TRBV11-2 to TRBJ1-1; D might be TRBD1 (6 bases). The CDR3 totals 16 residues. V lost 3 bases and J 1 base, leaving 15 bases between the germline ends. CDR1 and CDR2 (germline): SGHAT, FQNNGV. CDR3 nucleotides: TGTGCCAGCAGCTTCGAGGGGGGGCGAGGGAACACTGAAGCTTTCTTT. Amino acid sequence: CASSFEGGRGNTEAFF.

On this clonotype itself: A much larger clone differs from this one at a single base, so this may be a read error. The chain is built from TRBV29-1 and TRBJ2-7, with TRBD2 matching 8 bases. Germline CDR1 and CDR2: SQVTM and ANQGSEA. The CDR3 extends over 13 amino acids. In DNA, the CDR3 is TGCAGCGTTTCAGCGGGAGACGCCTACGGGCAGTACTTC. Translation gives CSVSAGDAYGQYF.

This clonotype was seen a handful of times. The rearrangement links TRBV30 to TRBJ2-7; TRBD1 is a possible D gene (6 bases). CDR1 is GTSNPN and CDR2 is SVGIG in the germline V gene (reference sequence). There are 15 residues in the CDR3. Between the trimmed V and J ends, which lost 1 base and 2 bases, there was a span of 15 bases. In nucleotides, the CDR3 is TGTGCCTGGAGTGGAGGGACAACCCAGACCTACGAGCAGTACTTC. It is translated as CAWSGGTTQTYEQYF.

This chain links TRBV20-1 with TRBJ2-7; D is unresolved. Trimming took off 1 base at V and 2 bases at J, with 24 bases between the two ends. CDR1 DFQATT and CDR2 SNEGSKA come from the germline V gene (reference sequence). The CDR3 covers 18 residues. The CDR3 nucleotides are TGCAGTGCTAGAGGGATGGTAGTGGGCACAGATTTCGCCTACGAGCAGTACTTC. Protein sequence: CSARGMVVGTDFAYEQYF.